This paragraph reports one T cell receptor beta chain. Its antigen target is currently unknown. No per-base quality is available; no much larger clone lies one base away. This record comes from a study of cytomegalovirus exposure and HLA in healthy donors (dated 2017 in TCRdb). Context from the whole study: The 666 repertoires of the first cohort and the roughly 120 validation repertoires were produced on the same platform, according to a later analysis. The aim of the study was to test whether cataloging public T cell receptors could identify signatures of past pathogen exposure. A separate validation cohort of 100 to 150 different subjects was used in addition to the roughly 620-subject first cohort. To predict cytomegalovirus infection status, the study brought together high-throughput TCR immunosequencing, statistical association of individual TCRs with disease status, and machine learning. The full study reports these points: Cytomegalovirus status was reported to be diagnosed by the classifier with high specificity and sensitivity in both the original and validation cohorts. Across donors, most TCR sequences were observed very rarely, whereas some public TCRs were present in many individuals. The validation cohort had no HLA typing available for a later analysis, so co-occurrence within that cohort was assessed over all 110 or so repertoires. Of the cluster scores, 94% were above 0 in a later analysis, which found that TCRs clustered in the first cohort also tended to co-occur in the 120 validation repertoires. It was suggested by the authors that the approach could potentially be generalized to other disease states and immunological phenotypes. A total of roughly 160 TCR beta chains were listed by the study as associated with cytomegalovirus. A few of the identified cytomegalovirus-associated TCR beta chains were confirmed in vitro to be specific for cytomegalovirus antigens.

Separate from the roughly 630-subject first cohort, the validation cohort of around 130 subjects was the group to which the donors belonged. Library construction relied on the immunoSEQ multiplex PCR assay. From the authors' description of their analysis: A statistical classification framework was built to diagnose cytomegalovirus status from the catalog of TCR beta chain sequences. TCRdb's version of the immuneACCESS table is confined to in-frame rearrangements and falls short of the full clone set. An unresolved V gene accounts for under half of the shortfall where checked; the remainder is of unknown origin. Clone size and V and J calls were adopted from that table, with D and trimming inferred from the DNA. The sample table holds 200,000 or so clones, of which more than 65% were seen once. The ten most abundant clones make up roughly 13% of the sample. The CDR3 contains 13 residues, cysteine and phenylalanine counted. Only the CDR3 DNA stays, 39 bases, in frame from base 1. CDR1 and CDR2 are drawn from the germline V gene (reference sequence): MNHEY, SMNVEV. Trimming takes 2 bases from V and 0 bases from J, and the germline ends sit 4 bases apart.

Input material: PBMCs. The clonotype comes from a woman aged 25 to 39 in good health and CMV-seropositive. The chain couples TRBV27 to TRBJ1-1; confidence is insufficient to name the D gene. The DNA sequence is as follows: TGTGCCAGCAGTTTACGTATGAACACTGAAGCTTTCTTT. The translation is CASSLRMNTEAFF.